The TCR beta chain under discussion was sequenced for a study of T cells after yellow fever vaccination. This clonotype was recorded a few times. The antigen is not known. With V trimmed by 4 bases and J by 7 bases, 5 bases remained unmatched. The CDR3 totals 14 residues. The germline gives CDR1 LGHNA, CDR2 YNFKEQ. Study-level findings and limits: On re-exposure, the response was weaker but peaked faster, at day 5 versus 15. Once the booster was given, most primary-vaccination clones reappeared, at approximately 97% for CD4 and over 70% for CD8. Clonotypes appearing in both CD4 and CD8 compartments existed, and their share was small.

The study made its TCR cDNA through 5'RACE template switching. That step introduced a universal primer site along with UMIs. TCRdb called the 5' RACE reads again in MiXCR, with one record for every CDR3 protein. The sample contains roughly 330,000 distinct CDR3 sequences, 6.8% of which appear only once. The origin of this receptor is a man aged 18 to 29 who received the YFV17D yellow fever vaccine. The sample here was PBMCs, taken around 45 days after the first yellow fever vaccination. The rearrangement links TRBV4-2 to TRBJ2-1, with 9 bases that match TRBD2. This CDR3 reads CASSPGLAINEQFF. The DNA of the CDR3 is TGTGCCAGCAGCCCGGGACTAGCTATTAATGAGCAGTTCTTC.